The 16 T cell receptor beta chains in this list originate from one sample, sequenced in a study of somatic mutations in cytotoxic T cells in rheumatoid arthritis. Generated by immunoSEQ multiplex PCR, the TCRdb table keeps only in-frame clones and is missing some. In the table there are roughly 16,000 clones, 70% to 85% of which are singletons. Sequencing was performed on CD8+ T cells sorted from blood. The receptors here all came from an adult with rheumatoid arthritis.

This chain uses TRBV14 with TRBJ2-7; maybe TRBD2 (5 bases). There are 15 residues in the CDR3. Germline assignment: CDR1 SGHDN and CDR2 FVKESK. Trimming took off 1 base at V and 3 bases at J, with 13 bases between the two ends. CDR3: CASSQAWGDIYEQYF. The CDR3 nucleotides are TGTGCCAGCAGCCAAGCGTGGGGAGATATCTACGAGCAGTACTTC.

This chain connects TRBV19 to TRBJ1-4, with 7 positions matching TRBD1. V lost 10 bases, J lost 1 base, and 9 bases stayed unmatched. The CDR3 sequence is 15 residues long. Looked up from germline, CDR1 is LNHDA and CDR2 is SQIVND (reference sequence). Here the CDR3 DNA reads TGTGCCACAGGGGGTTTTGGAAGAACTAATGAAAAACTGTTTTTT. As protein: CATGGFGRTNEKLFF.

The gene calls are TRBV5-1 and TRBJ2-5; D is uncertain. The DNA matches TRBJ2-7 better at its end, which makes the J call doubtful. CDR1 SGHRS and CDR2 YFSETQ come from the germline V gene. The CDR3 is 11 amino acids. Written as DNA, the CDR3 is TGCGCCAGCAGCTTGGGCTACGAGCAGTACTTC. This encodes CASSLGYEQYF.

The rearrangement uses TRBV6-5 and TRBJ2-7; no clear D gene. The germline V gene encodes CDR1 MNHEY and CDR2 SVGAGI. V was shortened by 0 bases and J by 2 bases, with 8 bases between the two germline ends. The CDR3 is 14 amino acids. Here the CDR3 reads CASSYSSEPYEQYV. Here the CDR3 DNA reads TGTGCCAGCAGTTACTCCAGTGAGCCCTACGAGCAGTACGTC.

The chain couples TRBV14 to TRBJ1-1; unclear D gene. Germline V gene data show CDR1 as SGHDN and CDR2 as FVKESK. V was clipped by 4 bases and J by 3 bases, with 9 bases between them. The CDR3 runs to 13 residues. CDR3 sequence (DNA): TGTGCCAGCAGCCCTCGATATCACACTGAAGCTTTCTTT. Protein product: CASSPRYHTEAFF.

This clone was seen a few times. Germline and junction disagree at one end, which may indicate a read error. The chain combines TRBV7-7 with TRBJ1-2; 10 bases align to TRBD1. The CDR3 is 17 residues long. Germline loops: CDR1 SSHAT, CDR2 FNYEAQ (reference sequence). The CDR3 sequence is CASSLVARTGGMNGYTF. The CDR3 coding sequence is TGTGCTAGCAGCTTAGTGGCCAGGACAGGGGGGATGAATGGCTACACCTTC.

This clone was seen more than once but under ten times. The chain couples TRBV4-1 to TRBJ1-5; the D gene is possibly TRBD1 (5 bases). The CDR3 has 16 residues. CDR1 is MGHRA and CDR2 is YSYEKL in the germline V gene. V lost 4 bases to trimming and J lost 4 bases, with 17 bases between them. The CDR3 DNA is TGCGCCAGCAGCCCGCCCCTCGGGGACGGAAATCAGCCCCAGCATTTT. This encodes CASSPPLGDGNQPQHF.

CDR3 nucleotide sequence: TGTGCCAGCAGCTTAAAGGGCAGGGAATATAGCAATCAGCCCCAGCATTTT. Its protein product is CASSLKGREYSNQPQHF. This chain connects TRBV7-2 to TRBJ1-5; D may be TRBD1 (5 bases). V was pared by 2 bases and J by 0 bases, with 14 bases between. The CDR3 totals 17 residues. Looked up from germline, CDR1 is SGHTA and CDR2 is FQGNSA. Full variable domain (outside the CDR3, taken from reference TRBV7-2 and TRBJ1-5): GAGVSQSPSNKVTEKGKDVELRCDPISGHTALYWYRQSLGQGLEFLIYFQGNSAPDKSGLPSDRFSAERTGGSVSTLTIQRTQQEDSAVYLCASSLKGREYSNQPQHFGDGTRLSIL.

Within the sample, this clone is hyperexpanded. CDR3 DNA sequence: TGTGCCAGTAGTATTTCGGTCTCTTCACCCCTCCACTTT. Its translation is CASSISVSSPLHF. The V and J genes are TRBV19 and TRBJ1-6, with D hard to call. Per the germline V gene, CDR1 is LNHDA and CDR2 is SQIVND (reference sequence). The germline V and J ends were trimmed by 3 bases and 9 bases, with 9 bases remaining between them. This CDR3 comprises 13 residues. Drawing the rest from reference TRBV19 and TRBJ1-6, the complete variable domain is DGGITQSPKYLFRKEGQNVTLSCEQNLNHDAMYWYRQDPGQGLRLIYYSQIVNDFQKGDIAEGYSVSREKKESFPLTVTSAQKNPTAFYLCASSISVSSPLHFGNGTRLTVT.

The rearrangement uses TRBV6-5 and TRBJ1-5; no clear D gene. Trimming left V 5 bases short and J 4 bases short, with 9 bases between. This CDR3 comprises 13 residues. Germline CDR1 and CDR2: MNHEY and SVGAGI. The CDR3 reads CASSNNRNQPQHF. The DNA of the CDR3 is TGTGCCAGCAGTAACAATCGGAATCAGCCCCAGCATTTT.

This clone appeared a few times. V and J are TRBV14 and TRBJ1-3, with D hard to call. V was pared by 2 bases and J by 7 bases, with 9 bases between. Germline V gene lookup returns CDR1 SGHDN and CDR2 FVKESK. This CDR3 is built from 13 residues. This CDR3 reads CASSQRSWNTIYF. CDR3 coding DNA: TGTGCCAGCAGCCAAAGAAGTTGGAACACCATATATTTT.

The gene calls are TRBV9 and TRBJ2-3; TRBD2 might be the D (5 bases). This CDR3 comprises 15 residues. CDR1 and CDR2 (germline): SGDLS, YYNGEE. Trimming stripped 0 bases from V and 3 bases from J, with 11 bases between. CDR3 in DNA: TGTGCCAGCAGCGTAGACGAGGGAAGGACAGATACGCAGTATTTT. Protein sequence: CASSVDEGRTDTQYF.

V and J are TRBV27 and TRBJ2-1; D is uncertain. The CDR3 spans 13 residues. Trimming stripped 7 bases from V and 0 bases from J, with 7 bases between. CDR1 and CDR2 (germline): MNHEY, SMNVEV (reference sequence). The CDR3 region is CASKTRSYNEQFF. The DNA of the CDR3 is TGTGCCAGCAAGACCCGCTCCTACAATGAGCAGTTCTTC.

The rearrangement links TRBV11-1 to TRBJ2-1; tentatively, D is TRBD1 (6 bases). This CDR3 is 16 amino acids long. The germline V gene encodes CDR1 SGHAT and CDR2 FQDESV (reference sequence). The ends were cut back, 11 bases at V and 5 bases at J, with 25 bases in the middle. The CDR3 loop reads CAVKRDGTLVDNEQFF. CDR3 nucleotide sequence: TGTGCCGTCAAAAGGGACGGGACACTAGTAGACAATGAGCAGTTCTTC.

The rearrangement links TRBV29-1 to TRBJ2-1; unclear D gene. V shed 1 base and J shed 7 bases, with 5 bases lying between them. The CDR3 consists of 11 residues. The germline V gene has CDR1 SQVTM and CDR2 ANQGSEA. The CDR3 is CSVEVGNEQFF. The CDR3 DNA sequence: TGCAGCGTTGAAGTGGGGAATGAGCAGTTCTTC.

In this sample, this clone turned up once. The V call is TRBV4-1, the J call TRBJ2-1; TRBD2 agrees at 11 bases. V dropped 7 bases and J dropped 4; count of bases not matched to a gene: 3. In germline, CDR1 is MGHRA, CDR2 YSYEKL. This CDR3 comprises 14 residues. The CDR3 DNA reads as TGCGCCAGCACTAGCGGGGGGTTTTACAATGAGCAGTTCTTC. It yields the protein CASTSGGFYNEQFF.